The 19 T cell receptor beta chains given below trace back to one sample, sequenced in a study of response to subunit inactivated influenza vaccine. MiXCR, run by TCRdb on the RT-PCR reads, gives a single entry per CDR3 protein. This table has roughly 540,000 distinct CDR3 sequences, approximately 24% appearing once. This sample was shared with a second study, whose subject was T cells expressing NK-cell markers. According to that study: The TCR beta cDNA came from 5'RACE template switching with UMIs.

The sequencing used CD4+ T cells sorted from PBMCs, collected approximately 13 days after vaccination. The source is a man aged 50-59 years who received an inactivated influenza vaccine.

This clonotype was recorded many times. The chain recombines TRBV29-1 with TRBJ2-2; 8 nucleotides match TRBD1. J lost 6 bases, V lost 3 bases, and 0 bases had no gene match. The CDR3 is 12 residues long. The germline V gene encodes CDR1 SQVTM and CDR2 ANQGSEA. The CDR3, as DNA: TGCAGCGTTGAGACAGGGGCCGGGGAGCTGTTTTTT. Translation: CSVETGAGELFF.

This clonotype showed up just a few times. The rearrangement joins TRBV10-3 to TRBJ2-7; 9 bases line up with TRBD2. The trim removed 7 bases at V and 5 bases at J, leaving 9 bases unmatched. The CDR3 sequence is 14 residues long. The germline CDR1 and CDR2 sequences are ENHRY and SYGVKD. DNA for the CDR3: TGTGCCATCACTGCGACTAGCGGAATCAACGAGCAGTACTTC. Amino acids: CAITATSGINEQYF.

This clonotype was observed a few times. The V and J genes are TRBV15 and TRBJ2-2; 9 bases are a match to TRBD1. CDR3 length: 16 amino acids. V shed 1 base, J shed 6 bases, and the junction held 6 bases outside the gene matches. The germline CDR1 and CDR2 sequences are LNHNV and YYDKDF (reference sequence). For the CDR3, the DNA is TGTGCCACCAGCAGAGCCGGACAGGGGATTGCCGGGGAGCTGTTTTTT. Its translation: CATSRAGQGIAGELFF. Filled out from reference TRBV15 and TRBJ2-2, the complete variable domain reads DAMVIQNPRYQVTQFGKPVTLSCSQTLNHNVMYWYQQKSSQAPKLLFHYYDKDFNNEADTPDNFQSRRPNTSFCFLDIRSPGLGDTAMYLCATSRAGQGIAGELFFGEGSRLTVL.

J is TRBJ2-7 and V is TRBV4-2, with 11 bases identical to TRBD2. The J segment lost 3 bases and the V segment lost 0 bases, leaving 4 bases of the junction unmatched. The CDR3 has 16 amino acids. Germline loops: CDR1 LGHNA, CDR2 YNFKEQ. The CDR3 bases are TGTGCCAGCAGCCAAGATACTAGCGGGAGAAACTACGAGCAGTACTTC. It encodes CASSQDTSGRNYEQYF.

The chain has TRBV20-1 and TRBJ2-1; D might be TRBD2 (5 bases). Germline lookup yields CDR1 DFQATT and CDR2 SNEGSKA (reference sequence). Deletions cut 3 bases from V and 6 bases from J, with 12 bases between. The CDR3 has 13 residues. For the CDR3, the DNA is TGCAGTGCTAGTCTAACAGCGGCCAATGAGCAGTTCTTC. It yields the protein CSASLTAANEQFF.

The rearrangement uses TRBV29-1 and TRBJ2-7; tentatively, D is TRBD2 (6 bases). The germline V gene has CDR1 SQVTM and CDR2 ANQGSEA. The CDR3 sequence is 14 residues long. Trimming pared 6 bases from V and 2 bases from J, leaving 17 bases between. The CDR3 nucleotides are TGCAGCGTGGTGGACGGGAGAGGTGCCTACGAGCAGTACTTC. This codes for CSVVDGRGAYEQYF.

This clonotype showed up just once. The chain recombines TRBV15 with TRBJ2-5, with TRBD1 matching over 9 bases. V was pared by 6 bases and J by 4 bases, with 3 bases of the junction left unmatched. Germline CDR1 and CDR2: LNHNV and YYDKDF (reference sequence). This CDR3 comprises 13 residues. The CDR3 nucleotides read TGTGCCACCAGACAGGGGGCTGGAGAGACCCAGTACTTC. Translation: CATRQGAGETQYF.

This clonotype has more than one count but fewer than ten. The V gene is TRBV5-6, the J gene TRBJ2-3; 11 bases fit TRBD2. The germline V gene has CDR1 SGHDT and CDR2 YYEEEE. The CDR3 covers 13 residues. J was trimmed by 9 bases and V by 7 bases; bases with no gene match: 7. In DNA, the CDR3 is TGTGCCAGCCTACTAGCGGGAGCCGACACGCAGTATTTT. It yields the protein CASLLAGADTQYF.

This clonotype turned up a few times. The rearrangement joins TRBV5-5 to TRBJ1-1; possible D gene TRBD1, 5 bases. The CDR3 totals 14 residues. Trimming stripped 4 bases from V and 2 bases from J, with 12 bases between. Germline CDR1 and CDR2: SGHKS and YYEKEE (reference sequence). CDR3 DNA: TGTGCCAGCAGCACGGACACACTAAACACTGAAGCTTTCTTT. Amino acids: CASSTDTLNTEAFF.

This clonotype was seen at least ten times. The chain combines TRBV10-3 with TRBJ2-5, with TRBD2 matching over 9 bases. From germline, CDR1 is ENHRY and CDR2 SYGVKD. This CDR3 region has 16 residues. Trimming removed 8 bases from V and 2 bases from J; junction bases left unmatched: 12. CDR3 sequence: CAIGGVAGVAQETQYF. The CDR3 nucleotides read TGTGCCATCGGCGGGGTAGCGGGAGTGGCTCAAGAGACCCAGTACTTC.

The chain carries TRBV24-1 and TRBJ1-5; D unresolved. Trimming shortened V by 0 bases and J by 11 bases, and 16 bases separated the two germline ends. CDR3 length: 15 residues. The germline V gene has CDR1 KGHDR and CDR2 SFDVKD. In nucleotides, the CDR3 is TGTGCCACCAGTGATTTGGATCATCCCAAATGGGCCCAGCATTTT. It codes for CATSDLDHPKWAQHF.

The rearrangement joins TRBV3-1 to TRBJ2-7; the D gene is possibly TRBD2 (6 bases). Germline assignment: CDR1 LGHDT and CDR2 YNNKEL (reference sequence). The CDR3 is 14 residues long. Trimming stripped 0 bases from V and 3 bases from J, with 9 bases between. CDR3 residues: CASSQDAGSYEQYF. The CDR3 nucleotides read TGTGCCAGCAGCCAAGATGCGGGGAGCTACGAGCAGTACTTC.

CDR3 region: CASSPRGVPDTQYF. Written as DNA, the CDR3 is TGTGCCAGCAGCCCTAGGGGAGTGCCAGATACGCAGTATTTT. This sequence joins TRBV6-1 and TRBJ2-3; D may correspond to TRBD1 or TRBD2 (5 bases each). Looked up from germline, CDR1 is MNHNS and CDR2 is SASEGT. The V end lost 6 bases, the J end lost 4 bases, and 14 bases lay between the germline ends. The CDR3 covers 14 residues.

This rearrangement joins TRBV5-1 to TRBJ2-1, with TRBD2 matching 8 bases. CDR1 and CDR2 from the germline V gene are SGHRS and YFSETQ. The CDR3 has 15 amino acids. V shed 7 bases and J 3 bases; nucleotides not matched to a gene: 9. CDR3: CASRLTGTSYNEQFF. The DNA for the CDR3 is TGCGCCAGCCGGCTAACCGGGACTAGCTACAATGAGCAGTTCTTC.

A few counts support this clonotype. This rearrangement joins TRBV18 to TRBJ2-1, with 14 bases identical to TRBD2. J lost 2 bases, V lost 8 bases, and 2 bases had no gene match. Germline CDR1 reads KGHSH; CDR2 reads LQKENI. CDR3 length: 15 residues. Here the CDR3 DNA reads TGTGCCAGCCAGGGACTAGCGGGAGCCTACAATGAGCAGTTCTTC. This translates into CASQGLAGAYNEQFF.

Only a few counts were recorded for this clonotype. V usage is TRBV11-2 and J usage is TRBJ2-5; D is possibly TRBD1 or TRBD2 (6 bases each). The CDR3 loop spans 14 amino acids. Germline lookup yields CDR1 SGHAT and CDR2 FQNNGV. The V gene lost 0 bases and the J gene lost 9 bases, with 14 bases spanning the gap. The CDR3 spells CASSLEDRASAQYF. Written as DNA, the CDR3 is TGTGCCAGCAGCTTAGAGGACAGAGCTAGCGCCCAGTACTTC.

This clonotype appeared a single time. The chain uses TRBV2 and TRBJ2-1; D is undetermined. The germline CDR1 and CDR2 sequences are SNHLY and FYNNEI. V was clipped by 2 bases and J by 8 bases, with 16 bases between them. The CDR3 extends over 15 amino acids. CDR3 in amino acids: CASSELLGSRDEQFF. CDR3 sequence (DNA): TGTGCCAGCAGTGAACTTTTGGGCAGTCGTGATGAGCAGTTCTTC.

V and J are TRBV7-2 and TRBJ2-6; a possible D gene is TRBD2 (6 bases). V lost 5 bases and J 0 bases, leaving 8 bases between the germline ends. This CDR3 has 15 amino acids. CDR1 and CDR2 from the germline V gene are SGHTA and FQGNSA. The CDR3 region is CASSIGGSGANVLTF. The CDR3 DNA reads TGTGCCAGCAGCATCGGGGGCTCTGGGGCCAACGTCCTGACTTTC.

Here the CDR3 DNA reads TGCGCCAGCAGCCGGGGCACGGAGCAGTACTTC. The encoded protein is CASSRGTEQYF. The V and J genes are TRBV5-1 and TRBJ2-7; TRBD1 or TRBD2 may be the D gene (5 bases each). V lost 4 bases, J lost 7 bases, and 9 bases lay in between. The CDR3 has 11 amino acids. Germline CDR1 and CDR2: SGHRS and YFSETQ.